This T cell receptor (beta chain) came from a study of Ad26.COV2.S vaccination and SARS-CoV-2 variants (dated by TCRdb to about 2021). General notes on the study: Vaccine-arm donors were drawn from COV1001, a multicentre, randomized, double-blind, placebo-controlled phase I-IIa trial of Ad26.COV2.S in healthy adults. Blinding of investigators to trial group allocation was maintained during experiments and outcome assessment. TCRbeta repertoire sequencing served as the tool for gauging how specific and how broad the SARS-CoV-2-reactive T cell receptors were following Ad26.COV2.S vaccination. Ad26.COV2.S was administered intramuscularly at a dose of 5x10^10 or 1x10^11 viral particles, either as one shot or as two shots given 56 days apart. A total of 32 samples were included in the TCR-sequenced set, comprising 19 Ad26.COV2.S vaccine recipients, 5 placebo recipients and 8 SARS-CoV-2 convalescent individuals. Trial participants were randomized into five groups of five, in which low-dose or high-dose Ad26.COV2.S was given once or twice, or placebo was given on both occasions. What the research found in general, with its limitations: Vaccine and placebo recipients had similar non-spike TCR breadth, a finding consistent with the vaccine containing only spike. The authors noted that the TCR breadth and depth analyses may have underestimated total T cell responses. Compared with placebo recipients, Ad26.COV2.S recipients showed higher spike-specific TCR breadth (P = 0.0014). After vaccination, substantial breadth of spike-specific CD8+ and CD4+ T cell responses was reported. The study was not powered to compare responses between vaccine doses or regimens.

The treatment or condition label for this specimen denotes: some 20 received Ad26.COV2.S at low or high dose, single or two shots; about 5 received placebo; per-sample allocation not given. Repertoires of vaccine and placebo recipients were sequenced from samples collected on day 63 after the first injection. Cohort 1b enrolled around 24 adults aged 18-55 years at a single site in Boston, USA, between 29 July and 7 August 2020. Ad26.COV2.S was a replication-incompetent adenovirus type 26 vector expressing a prefusion-stabilized SARS-CoV-2 spike protein from the original Wuhan strain. CDR1 is given as LGHDT and CDR2 as YNNKEL, both from the germline V gene (reference sequence). The CDR3 starts with the cysteine, ends with the phenylalanine, and has 13 residues. The DNA shown is the 39-base CDR3, in frame from base 1. V gives up 5 bases and J gives up 3 bases, and the segment between their germline ends measures 8 bases.

The immunoSEQ Assay was used to sequence TCRbeta CDR3 regions. After extraction, genomic DNA underwent amplification by bias-controlled multiplex PCR, followed by high-throughput sequencing. For the original study's pipeline: To quantify the absolute abundance of every unique TCRbeta CDR3 region, sequences were collapsed and filtered. T cell fraction was estimated by normalization of TCRbeta template counts to usable DNA, with usable DNA being measured through amplification of reference genes present in all nucleated cells. Repertoire TCRs were annotated as SARS-CoV-2-specific when V gene, CDR3 amino acid sequence and J gene were exactly matched to a known reactive TCR set. The reference SARS-CoV-2 TCR set was obtained from MIRA and was filtered for enrichment in COVID-19-positive ImmuneCODE repertoires, whereby public or cross-reactive TCRs were removed. Based on the MIRA antigens, annotated TCRs were further analysed at the level of specific ORF or position within ORF. Depth was the summed frequency of annotated unique rearrangements, while breadth was defined as annotated unique rearrangements over total unique productive rearrangements. Two-sided Wilcoxon rank-sum tests were applied when comparing TCR breadth between groups. Sourced from immuneACCESS, this table was stored by TCRdb with only in-frame sequences that have V and J called. A share of the clones is absent; for the studies checked, an unresolved V gene accounts for under half, and the remainder has no known explanation. D and trimming were read from the DNA, whereas the V and J calls and clone size are those reported in that table. The sample table records 380,000 or so clones; roughly 80% of these occur just once. The ten largest clones add up to 7.4% of the sample.

This clone has a handful of counts. Its cognate antigen has yet to be identified. Within one base of it there is no much larger clone, and no base qualities were kept. The identical CDR3 is also encoded by other nucleotide sequences in the sample. This chain joins TRBV3-1 (or the pseudogene TRBV3-2) to TRBJ1-3; TRBD1 is possibly the D segment (5 matching bases). The receptor was derived from a person between 18 and 65 years old who received the Ad26.COV2.S COVID-19 vaccine or a placebo. Here the sequenced sample was peripheral blood, taken in a trial of Ad26.COV2.S vaccine versus placebo. The encoded CDR3 is CASSGRGGNTIYF. The nucleotide sequence reads TGTGCCAGCAGCGGGAGGGGTGGAAACACCATATATTTT.